Only one count was recorded for the clone carrying this T cell receptor beta chain. This CDR3 comprises 15 residues. CDR1 is LNHDA, CDR2 SQIVND, per germline (reference sequence). V was shortened by 5 bases and J by 5 bases, with 19 bases between the two germline ends. The entry originates in a study of T cells in localized non-small cell lung cancer. The data were produced by immunoSEQ multiplex PCR, yet TCRdb's version contains in-frame clones alone and is incomplete. Of under 100,000 clones listed, 70% to 90% are singletons. This specimen consisted of peripheral blood, obtained before any cancer treatment. The clonotype was recovered from a woman aged 35-75 years with stage I squamous cell lung carcinoma. The chain has TRBV19 and TRBJ2-7; TRBD2 might be the D (6 bases). The CDR3 loop reads CASSRDSFTGDEQYF. The CDR3 DNA reads TGTGCCAGTAGTCGGGACTCCTTCACCGGGGACGAGCAGTACTTC.